Below, one TCR beta chain is given with its context. The antigen it recognizes is unknown. Per-nucleotide qualities are absent, and no much larger clonotype sits a single base away. Whole blood was collected in K2EDTA tubes by collaborating institutions according to the institutions' own protocols. For TCRbeta analysis, collaborators shipped samples in one of three forms: frozen whole blood, isolated PBMCs, or DNA extracted from either of those sample types. Germline trimming: 6 bases from V, 3 bases from J; junction bases outside gene matches: 8. The germline V gene specifies KGHSH as CDR1 and LQKENI as CDR2. There are 15 amino acids in the CDR3, from cysteine to phenylalanine inclusive. The sequence is cut down to CDR3 DNA, 45 bases in frame from base 1. TCRbeta CDR3 regions were amplified from genomic DNA by means of the immunoSEQ Assay, a bias-controlled multiplex PCR. Under the source paper's analysis protocol: The number of nucleated cells in each sample was estimated from the amplification of reference gene primers within the assay. To quantify the absolute abundance of each unique TCRbeta CDR3 rearrangement, sequence reads were collapsed and filtered. For each sample, productive Simpson clonality was calculated as the square root of Simpson's diversity index over productive rearrangements. Here the immuneACCESS table is served through TCRdb, limited to in-frame sequences with V and J called. Missing clones are a known gap in these copies; in checked studies unresolved V genes cover under half, and the rest lacks a known reason. V and J calls and clone size are those listed in that table; D and trimming were worked out from the DNA. The sample has about 190,000 clones on record, roughly 91% of them singletons. The ten largest clones take up 4% to 5% of the sample.

This sample stems from a study of blood T cell repertoires in COVID-19 (TCRdb year 2020). Context from the whole study: Samples from collaborators originated in the United States, Italy and Spain and spanned both the acute and convalescent phases of COVID-19. The prospective study material was composed of cDNA or gDNA derived from T cells, B-cell-depleted T cells, or PBMCs. Deeply sampled blood TCRbeta repertoires from subjects exposed to, actively infected with, or recovered from COVID-19 were included in the dataset. A freely available public database, intended as a resource for researchers studying the immune response to SARS-CoV-2, is where the repertoires were released. The samples were drawn from two sources: the first 160 participants of the ongoing ImmuneRACE study, and 950 to 1,500 subjects contributed by 6 global collaborators. A de-identified subject ID, COVID-19 status, age in years and sex were almost always included in the sample metadata. HLA class I and class II types, where available, came from metadata supplied by the sample provider rather than from assay-based typing. What the study reported, not specific to this receptor: The quantity of clinical and demographic metadata differed by source and by participant and was supplied without curation.

This clonotype was sampled from a human donor in a cohort sampled during active COVID-19. The source material was peripheral blood. The rearrangement combines TRBV18 with TRBJ2-7; 10 of the junction bases match TRBD2. The DNA sequence is given as TGTGCCAGCTCGCCTCAGCGGGGGGGGGTCTACGAGCAGTACTTC. This translates into CASSPQRGGVYEQYF.